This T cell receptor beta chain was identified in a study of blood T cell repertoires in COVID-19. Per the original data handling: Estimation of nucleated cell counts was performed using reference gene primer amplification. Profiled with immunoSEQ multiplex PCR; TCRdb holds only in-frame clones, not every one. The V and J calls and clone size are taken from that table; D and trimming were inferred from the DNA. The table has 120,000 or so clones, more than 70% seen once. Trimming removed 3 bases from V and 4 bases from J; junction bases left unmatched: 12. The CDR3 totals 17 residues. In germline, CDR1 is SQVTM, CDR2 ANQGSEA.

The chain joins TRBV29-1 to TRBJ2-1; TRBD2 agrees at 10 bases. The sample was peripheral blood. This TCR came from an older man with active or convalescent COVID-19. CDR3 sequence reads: CSVDGLAGEEEYNEQFF. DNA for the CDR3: TGCAGCGTTGATGGCCTAGCGGGGGAAGAAGAATACAATGAGCAGTTCTTC.